The entry that follows covers one T cell receptor (beta chain) sequence. Its target is not known. The CDR3 covers 15 residues. Germline trimming cut 1 base from V and 4 bases from J; bases unmatched to any gene: 3. The germline V gene has CDR1 DFQATT and CDR2 SNEGSKA (reference sequence). Unique molecular identifiers were present in the TCR beta cDNA libraries. TCRdb recomputed calls from the PCR reads with MiXCR, one row per CDR3 protein. The sample shows about 500,000 distinct CDR3 sequences, approximately 45% of them seen only once. The data were obtained in a study of post-analysis software for immune sequencing data. Study-level background: There were relapsing-remitting, secondary progressive and progressive-relapsing multiple sclerosis among the disease courses included.

Findings of the study overall: Diversity measured as normalized Chao1 was significantly lower in multiple sclerosis patients than in controls. With TRBV5-6, TRBV5-1 and TRBV20-1 included, about five TRBV segments were more frequent in patients than in controls.

The receptor's source is a girl aged 10 to 17 with multiple sclerosis. Specimen: blood. The chain employs TRBV20-1 and TRBJ2-1; 11 nucleotides match TRBD2. This chain's CDR3 is CSARGASGRYNEQFF. CDR3 coding DNA: TGCAGTGCTAGAGGGGCTAGCGGGAGGTACAATGAGCAGTTCTTC.